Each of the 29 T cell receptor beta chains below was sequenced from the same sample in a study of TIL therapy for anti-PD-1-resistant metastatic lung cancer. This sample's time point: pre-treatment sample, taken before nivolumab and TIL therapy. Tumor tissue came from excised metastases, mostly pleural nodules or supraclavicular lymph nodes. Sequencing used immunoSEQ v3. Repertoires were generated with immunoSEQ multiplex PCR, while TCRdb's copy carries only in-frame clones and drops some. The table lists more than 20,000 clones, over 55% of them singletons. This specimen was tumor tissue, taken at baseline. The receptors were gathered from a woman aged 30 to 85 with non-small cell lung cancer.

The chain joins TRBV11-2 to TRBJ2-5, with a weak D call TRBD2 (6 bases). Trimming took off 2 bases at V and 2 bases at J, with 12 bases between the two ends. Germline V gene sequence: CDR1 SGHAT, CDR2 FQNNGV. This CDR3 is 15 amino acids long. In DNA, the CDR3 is TGTGCCAGCAGCTTAAGTAACGGGAGACAAGAGACCCAGTACTTC. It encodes CASSLSNGRQETQYF.

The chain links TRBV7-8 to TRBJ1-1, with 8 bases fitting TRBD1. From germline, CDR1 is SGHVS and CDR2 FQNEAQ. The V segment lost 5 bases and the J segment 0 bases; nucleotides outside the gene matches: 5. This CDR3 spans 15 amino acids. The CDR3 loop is CASSVGQGLNTEAFF. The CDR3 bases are TGTGCCAGCAGCGTCGGACAGGGTTTGAACACTGAAGCTTTCTTT.

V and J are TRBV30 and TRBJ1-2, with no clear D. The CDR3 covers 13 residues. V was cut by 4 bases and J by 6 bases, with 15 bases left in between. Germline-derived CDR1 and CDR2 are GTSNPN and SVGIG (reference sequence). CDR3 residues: CAWTPVGPNGYTF. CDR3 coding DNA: TGTGCCTGGACTCCCGTGGGCCCAAATGGCTACACCTTC. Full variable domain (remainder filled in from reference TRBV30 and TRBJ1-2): SQTIHQWPATLVQPVGSPLSLECTVEGTSNPNLYWYRQAAGRGLQLLFYSVGIGQISSEVPQNLSASRPQDRQFILSSKKLLLSDSGFYLCAWTPVGPNGYTFGSGTRLTVV.

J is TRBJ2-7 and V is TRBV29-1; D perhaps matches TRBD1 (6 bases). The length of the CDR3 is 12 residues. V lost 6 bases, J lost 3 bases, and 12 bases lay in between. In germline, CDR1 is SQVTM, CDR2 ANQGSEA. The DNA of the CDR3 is TGCAGCGTACAACAGGGAATCTACGAGCAGTACTTC. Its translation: CSVQQGIYEQYF.

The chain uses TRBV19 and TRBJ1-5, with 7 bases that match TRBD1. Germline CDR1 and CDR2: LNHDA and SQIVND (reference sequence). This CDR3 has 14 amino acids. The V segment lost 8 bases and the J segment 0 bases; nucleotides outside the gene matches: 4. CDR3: CASATGFSNQPQHF. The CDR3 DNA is TGTGCCAGTGCGACAGGGTTTAGCAATCAGCCCCAGCATTTT.

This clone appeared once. CDR3 loop: CASSGVPGGELFF. In DNA form, the CDR3 reads TGTGCCAGCAGTGGGGTACCGGGCGGGGAGCTGTTTTTT. J is TRBJ2-2 and V is TRBV2; D uncertain. V was cut by 4 bases and J by 7 bases, with 10 bases left in between. Germline V gene lookup returns CDR1 SNHLY and CDR2 FYNNEI. The CDR3 runs to 13 residues.

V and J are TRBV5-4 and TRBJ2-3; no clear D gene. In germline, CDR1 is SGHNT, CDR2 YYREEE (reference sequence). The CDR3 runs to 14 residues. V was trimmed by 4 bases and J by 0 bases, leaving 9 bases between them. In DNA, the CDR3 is TGTGCCAGCAGCGTAAGCGCGAGCACAGATACGCAGTATTTT. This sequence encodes CASSVSASTDTQYF.

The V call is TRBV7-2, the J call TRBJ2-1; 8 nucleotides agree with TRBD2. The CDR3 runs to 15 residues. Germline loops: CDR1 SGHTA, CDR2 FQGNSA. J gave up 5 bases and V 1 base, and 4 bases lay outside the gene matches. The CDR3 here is CASSLGAGVNNEQFF. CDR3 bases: TGTGCCAGCAGCTTAGGAGCGGGAGTCAACAATGAGCAGTTCTTC.

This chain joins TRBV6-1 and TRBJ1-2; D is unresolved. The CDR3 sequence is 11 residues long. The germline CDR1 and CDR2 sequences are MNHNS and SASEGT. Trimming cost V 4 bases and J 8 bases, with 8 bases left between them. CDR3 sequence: CASSVAQGYTF. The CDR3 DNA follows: TGTGCCAGCAGTGTGGCCCAGGGCTACACCTTC.

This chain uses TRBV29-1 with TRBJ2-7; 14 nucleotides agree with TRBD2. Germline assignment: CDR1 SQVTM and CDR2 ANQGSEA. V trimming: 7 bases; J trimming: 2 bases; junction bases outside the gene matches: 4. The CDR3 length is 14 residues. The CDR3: CSASGLAGAYEQYF. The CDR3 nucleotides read TGCAGCGCGTCGGGACTAGCGGGAGCCTACGAGCAGTACTTC.

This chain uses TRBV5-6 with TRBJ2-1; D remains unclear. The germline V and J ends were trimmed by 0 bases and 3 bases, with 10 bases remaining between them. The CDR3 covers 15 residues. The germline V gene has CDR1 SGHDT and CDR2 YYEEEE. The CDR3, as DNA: TGTGCCAGCAGCTTGGACTACTTCCTCTACAATGAGCAGTTCTTC. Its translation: CASSLDYFLYNEQFF.

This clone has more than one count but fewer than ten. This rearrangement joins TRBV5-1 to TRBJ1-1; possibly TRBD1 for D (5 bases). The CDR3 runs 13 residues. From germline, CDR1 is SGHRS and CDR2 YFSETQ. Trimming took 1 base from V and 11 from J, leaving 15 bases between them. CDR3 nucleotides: TGCGCCAGCAGCTTGAGCGGGACGGCGCTGGCTTTCTTT. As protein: CASSLSGTALAFF.

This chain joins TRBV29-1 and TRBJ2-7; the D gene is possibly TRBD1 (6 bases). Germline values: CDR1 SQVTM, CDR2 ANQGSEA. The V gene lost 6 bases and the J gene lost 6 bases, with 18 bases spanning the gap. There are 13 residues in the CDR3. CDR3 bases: TGCAGCGTAGGGTCAGGCAGGGGTCTCGAGCAGTACTTC. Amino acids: CSVGSGRGLEQYF.

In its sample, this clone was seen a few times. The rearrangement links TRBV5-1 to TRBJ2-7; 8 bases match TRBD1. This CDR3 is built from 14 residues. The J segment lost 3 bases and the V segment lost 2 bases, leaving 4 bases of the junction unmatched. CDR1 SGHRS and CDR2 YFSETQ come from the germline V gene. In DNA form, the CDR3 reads TGCGCCAGCAGCTTTGGACAGGGCTACTACGAGCAGTACTTC. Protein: CASSFGQGYYEQYF. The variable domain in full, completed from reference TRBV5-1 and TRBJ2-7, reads KAGVTQTPRYLIKTRGQQVTLSCSPISGHRSVSWYQQTPGQGLQFLFEYFSETQRNKGNFPGRFSGRQFSNSRSEMNVSTLELGDSALYLCASSFGQGYYEQYFGPGTRLTVT.

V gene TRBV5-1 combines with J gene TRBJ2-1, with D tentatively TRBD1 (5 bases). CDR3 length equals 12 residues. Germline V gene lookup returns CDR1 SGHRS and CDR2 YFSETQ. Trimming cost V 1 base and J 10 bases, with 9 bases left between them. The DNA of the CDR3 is TGCGCCAGCAGCTTGCAAGGGGCAGAGCAGTTCTTC. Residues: CASSLQGAEQFF. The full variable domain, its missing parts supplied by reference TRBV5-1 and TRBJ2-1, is KAGVTQTPRYLIKTRGQQVTLSCSPISGHRSVSWYQQTPGQGLQFLFEYFSETQRNKGNFPGRFSGRQFSNSRSEMNVSTLELGDSALYLCASSLQGAEQFFGPGTRLTVL.

The CDR3 DNA reads as TGTGCCAGCAGCTTAGCGTGGGGGAACACTGAAGCTTTCTTT. It translates to CASSLAWGNTEAFF. J is TRBJ1-1 and V is TRBV7-9; D is ambiguous. Germline assignment: CDR1 SEHNR and CDR2 FQNEAQ (reference sequence). The V and J ends lost 0 bases and 1 base respectively, with 6 bases between them. This CDR3 region has 14 residues. The whole variable domain, filled in from reference TRBV7-9 and TRBJ1-1, reads DTGVSQNPRHKITKRGQNVTFRCDPISEHNRLYWYRQTLGQGPEFLTYFQNEAQLEKSRLLSDRFSAERPKGSFSTLEIQRTEQGDSAMYLCASSLAWGNTEAFFGQGTRLTVV.

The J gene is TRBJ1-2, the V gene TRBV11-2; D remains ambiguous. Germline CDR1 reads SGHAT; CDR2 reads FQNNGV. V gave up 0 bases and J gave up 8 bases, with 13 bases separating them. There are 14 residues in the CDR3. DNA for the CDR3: TGTGCCAGCAGCTTAGATTACCCGACGGGGGGCTACACCTTC. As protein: CASSLDYPTGGYTF.

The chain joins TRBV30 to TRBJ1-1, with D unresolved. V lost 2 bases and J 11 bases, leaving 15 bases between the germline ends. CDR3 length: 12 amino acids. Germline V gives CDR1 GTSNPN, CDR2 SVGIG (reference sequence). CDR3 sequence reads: CAWSLTGSEAFF. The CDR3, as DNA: TGTGCCTGGAGTCTGACTGGGTCCGAGGCTTTCTTT.

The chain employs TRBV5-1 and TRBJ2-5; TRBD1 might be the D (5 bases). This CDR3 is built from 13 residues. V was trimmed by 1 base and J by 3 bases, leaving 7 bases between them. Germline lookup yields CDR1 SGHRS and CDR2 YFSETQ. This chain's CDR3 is CASSLSGKETQYF. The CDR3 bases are TGCGCCAGCAGCTTGTCAGGGAAAGAGACCCAGTACTTC.

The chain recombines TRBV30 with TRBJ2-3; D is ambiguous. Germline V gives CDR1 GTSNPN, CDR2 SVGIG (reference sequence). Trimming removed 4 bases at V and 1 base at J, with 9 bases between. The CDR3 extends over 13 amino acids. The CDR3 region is CAWTPVGTDTQYF. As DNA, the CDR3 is TGTGCCTGGACCCCCGTAGGCACAGATACGCAGTATTTT.

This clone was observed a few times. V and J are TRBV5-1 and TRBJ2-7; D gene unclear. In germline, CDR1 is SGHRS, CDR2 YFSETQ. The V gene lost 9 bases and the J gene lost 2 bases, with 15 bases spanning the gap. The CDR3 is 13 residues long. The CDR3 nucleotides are TGCGCCACGGCCGAGGACCCCCCCTACGAGCAGTACTTC. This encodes CATAEDPPYEQYF.

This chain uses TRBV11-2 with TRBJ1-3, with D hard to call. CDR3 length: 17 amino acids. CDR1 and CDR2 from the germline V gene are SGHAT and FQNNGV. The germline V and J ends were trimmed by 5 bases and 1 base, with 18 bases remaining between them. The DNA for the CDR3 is TGTGCCAGCAGCGCTCGCTCGGGAGGGAATTCTGGAAACACCATATATTTT. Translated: CASSARSGGNSGNTIYF.

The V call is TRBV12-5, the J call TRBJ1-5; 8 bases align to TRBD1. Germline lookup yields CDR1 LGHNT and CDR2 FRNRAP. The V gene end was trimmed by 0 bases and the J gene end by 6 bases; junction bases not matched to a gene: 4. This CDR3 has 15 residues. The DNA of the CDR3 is TGTGCTAGTGGTTTGGTAGGACAGGGAGGTCAGCCCCAGCATTTT. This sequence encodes CASGLVGQGGQPQHF.

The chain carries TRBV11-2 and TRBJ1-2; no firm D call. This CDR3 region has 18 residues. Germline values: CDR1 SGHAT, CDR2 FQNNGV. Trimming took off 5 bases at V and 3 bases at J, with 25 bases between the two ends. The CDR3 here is CASSAVVERGPLDYGYTF. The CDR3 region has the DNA TGTGCCAGCAGCGCTGTGGTGGAGCGAGGACCTCTCGACTATGGCTACACCTTC.

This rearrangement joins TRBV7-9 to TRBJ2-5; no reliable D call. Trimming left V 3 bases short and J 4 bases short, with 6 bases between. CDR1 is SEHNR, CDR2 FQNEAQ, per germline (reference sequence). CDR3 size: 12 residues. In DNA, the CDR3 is TGTGCCAGCAGCTTGAGTGGAGAGACCCAGTACTTC. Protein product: CASSLSGETQYF.

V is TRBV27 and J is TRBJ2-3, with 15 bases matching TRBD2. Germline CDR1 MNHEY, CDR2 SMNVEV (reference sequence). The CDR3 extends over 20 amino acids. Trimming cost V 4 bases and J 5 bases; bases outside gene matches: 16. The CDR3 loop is CASSSRRGLAGGGERDTQYF. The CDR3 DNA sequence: TGTGCCAGCAGTTCCCGCCGCGGACTAGCGGGAGGGGGGGAGAGAGATACGCAGTATTTT.

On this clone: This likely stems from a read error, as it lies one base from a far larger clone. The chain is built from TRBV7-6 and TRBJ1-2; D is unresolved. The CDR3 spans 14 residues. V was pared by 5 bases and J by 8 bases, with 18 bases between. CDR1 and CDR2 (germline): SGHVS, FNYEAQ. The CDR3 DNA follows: TGTGCCAGCAGCCAAGATCGACTAACGGGCGGCTACACCTTC. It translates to CASSQDRLTGGYTF.

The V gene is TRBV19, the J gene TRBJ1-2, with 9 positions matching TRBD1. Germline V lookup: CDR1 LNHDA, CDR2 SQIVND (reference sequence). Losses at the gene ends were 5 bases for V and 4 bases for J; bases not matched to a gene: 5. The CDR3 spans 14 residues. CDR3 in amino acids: CASSWDREGYGYTF. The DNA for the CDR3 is TGTGCCAGTAGTTGGGACAGGGAAGGCTATGGCTACACCTTC.

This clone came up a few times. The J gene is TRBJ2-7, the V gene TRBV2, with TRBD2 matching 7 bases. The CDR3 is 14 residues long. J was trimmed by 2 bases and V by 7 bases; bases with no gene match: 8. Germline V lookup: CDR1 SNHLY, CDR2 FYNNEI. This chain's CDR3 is CASTESGKTYEQYF. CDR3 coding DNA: TGTGCCAGCACCGAAAGCGGGAAAACCTACGAGCAGTACTTC.